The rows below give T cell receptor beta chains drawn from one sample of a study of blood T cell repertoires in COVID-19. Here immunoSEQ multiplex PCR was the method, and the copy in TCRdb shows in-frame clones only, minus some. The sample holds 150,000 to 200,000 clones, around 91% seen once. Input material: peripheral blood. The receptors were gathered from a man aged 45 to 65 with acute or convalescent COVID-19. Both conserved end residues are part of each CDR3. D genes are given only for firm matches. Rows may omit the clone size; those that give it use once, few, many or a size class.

TGTGCCTGGAGTGACACAGACCTCTATGGCTACACCTTC | CAWSDTDLYGYTF | TRBJ1-2 | 13 | - | TRBV30 | -
TGTGCCAGCAGGATAACCCGGAATCAGCCCCAGCATTTT | CASRITRNQPQHF | TRBJ1-5 | 13 | - | TRBV28 | -
TGTGCCAGCAGCCGACGCGGGACAGCTGTCCAAGAGACCCAGTACTTC | CASSRRGTAVQETQYF | TRBJ2-5 | 16 | - | TRBV3-1/TRBV3-2 | -
TGTGCCAGCAGTTGGACGGGAACTTATGGCTACACCTTC | CASSWTGTYGYTF | TRBJ1-2 | 13 | - | TRBV2 | -
TGCGCCAGCAGCTCGACAGGGTATGACACAGATACGCAGTATTTT | CASSSTGYDTDTQYF | TRBJ2-3 | 15 | TRBD1 | TRBV5-1 | -
TGTGCCAGCAGCCAAGATCCGGGAAGAAGCTACGAGCAGTACTTC | CASSQDPGRSYEQYF | TRBJ2-7 | 15 | - | TRBV3-1/TRBV3-2 | -
TGCAGTGCCAGTCCCGGGACAGGGACGAGAGGAAACACCATATATTTT | CSASPGTGTRGNTIYF | TRBJ1-3 | 16 | TRBD1 | TRBV20-1 | -
TGTGCCAGCAGCGGGGGGACGACAGCTTTCTTT | CASSGGTTAFF | TRBJ1-1 | 11 | - | TRBV7-9 | -
TGTGCCAGCAGCTACAGGGGACGCACAGATACGCAGTATTTT | CASSYRGRTDTQYF | TRBJ2-3 | 14 | TRBD1 | TRBV27 | -
TGTGCCAGCACGGGACAGAGGAACACTGAAGCTTTCTTT | CASTGQRNTEAFF | TRBJ1-1 | 13 | TRBD1 | TRBV2 | -
TGCGCCAGCAGCCCGACTAGCGGGAGGTACAATGAGCAGTTCTTC | CASSPTSGRYNEQFF | TRBJ2-1 | 15 | TRBD2 | TRBV4-1 | once
TGTGCCAGCAGCTACATTACCGGGGAGCTGTTTTTT | CASSYITGELFF | TRBJ2-2 | 12 | - | TRBV11-2 | -
TGCAGCGTTGACCGACAGGTGGCGGGTTTTGGCTACACCTTC | CSVDRQVAGFGYTF | TRBJ1-2 | 14 | - | TRBV29-1 | -
TGTGCCAGCAGCCTAGCCGGGGACAAGGGAGAGACCCAGTACTTC | CASSLAGDKGETQYF | TRBJ2-5 | 15 | - | TRBV5-8 | -
TGTGCCAGCAGCCCCCGAGACACAAACTACGAGCAGTACTTC | CASSPRDTNYEQYF | TRBJ2-7 | 14 | - | TRBV7-2 | -
TGTGCCAGCAGTCCTATCGGGACAGTGAACACCGGGGAGCTGTTTTTT | CASSPIGTVNTGELFF | TRBJ2-2 | 16 | TRBD1 | TRBV27 | -
TGCGCCAGCAGACAGCAACAGGGGGCATGGACTGAAGCTTTCTTT | CASRQQQGAWTEAFF | TRBJ1-1 | 15 | TRBD1 | TRBV4-1 | -
TGTGCCAGCAGTGAATTCGGCAAAAACATTCAGTACTTC | CASSEFGKNIQYF | TRBJ2-4 | 13 | - | TRBV25-1 | -
TGCGCCAGCAGCTACGGACTGGTGCTGGAGACCCAGTACTTC | CASSYGLVLETQYF | TRBJ2-5 | 14 | - | TRBV5-1 | -
TGTGCCAGCAGTTACGTGAATTCTAAACCCCTCCACTTT | CASSYVNSKPLHF | TRBJ1-6 | 13 | - | TRBV6-5 | -
TGTGCCAGCAGCTTTGCGGGGGGGTGCGATCAGCCCCAGCATTTT | CASSFAGGCDQPQHF | TRBJ1-5 | 15 | - | TRBV12-1 | -
TGTGCCAGCAGTTCCCCAGGCCAGAGTGGAGATACGCAGTATTTT | CASSSPGQSGDTQYF | TRBJ2-3 | 15 | - | TRBV28 | -
TGTGCCACCAGCAGAGGACTAGCGGGGGGGGTAGAGACCCAGTACTTC | CATSRGLAGGVETQYF | TRBJ2-5 | 16 | TRBD2 | TRBV15 | -
TGCGCCAGCAGCTGGGACAGGGTGGAGCAGTACTTC | CASSWDRVEQYF | TRBJ2-7 | 12 | TRBD1 | TRBV5-1 | -
TGTGCCAGCAGCTTAGCTTGGGGGCCAAACAATCAGCCCCAGCATTTT | CASSLAWGPNNQPQHF | TRBJ1-5 | 16 | - | TRBV7-2 | -
TGTGCCTGGAGAGGACAACCAAACACTGAAGCTTTCTTT | CAWRGQPNTEAFF | TRBJ1-1 | 13 | - | TRBV30 | -
TGTGCCAGCAACGAAGGGGGGACTAGCGGGATCGAGCAGTACTTC | CASNEGGTSGIEQYF | TRBJ2-7 | 15 | TRBD2 | TRBV7-2 | -
TGTGCCAGTAGTCAGAGCCTGGGGCATGGCTACACCTTC | CASSQSLGHGYTF | TRBJ1-2 | 13 | - | TRBV19 | -
TGTGCCAGCAAACTGGGGAGGGAAAGCTACGAGCAGTACTTC | CASKLGRESYEQYF | TRBJ2-7 | 14 | TRBD2 | TRBV7-2 | -